A selection of T cell receptor beta chains follows, all from one sample in a study of blood T cell repertoires in COVID-19. Produced via immunoSEQ multiplex PCR; TCRdb's table is partial and in-frame only. The sample records about 74,000 clones, roughly 88% being singletons. Sequencing was carried out using peripheral blood. These receptors came from a woman aged 80 or over with acute or convalescent COVID-19. Both conserved end residues are part of each CDR3. A D gene is named only where the DNA matches it firmly. Clone size is shown for a subset of rows, as once, few, many or a class of expanded clone.

d_call: TRBD2
v_call: TRBV5-1
j_call: TRBJ2-3
clone_size: .
cdr3_nt: TGCGCCAGCAGCCGGGACGGGGGGGCCGATACGCAGTATTTT
cdr3_aa: CASSRDGGADTQYF

d_call: .
v_call: TRBV20-1
j_call: TRBJ1-1
clone_size: .
cdr3_nt: TGCAGTACCCTTGTGGAGCCTGAAGCTTTCTTT
cdr3_aa: CSTLVEPEAFF

d_call: TRBD1
v_call: TRBV19
j_call: TRBJ1-1
clone_size: .
cdr3_nt: TGTGCCAGTAGTATTGCGCTGCGGACAGGGAACACTGAAGCTTTCTTT
cdr3_aa: CASSIALRTGNTEAFF

d_call: .
v_call: TRBV6-6
j_call: TRBJ2-7
clone_size: .
cdr3_nt: TGTGCCAGCATGGCATCCTACGAGCAGTACTTC
cdr3_aa: CASMASYEQYF

d_call: TRBD2
v_call: TRBV7-9
j_call: TRBJ2-2
clone_size: .
cdr3_nt: TGTGCCAGCAGCTTGGCTAGCGGGACCGGGGAGCTGTTTTTT
cdr3_aa: CASSLASGTGELFF

d_call: .
v_call: TRBV5-1
j_call: TRBJ2-2
clone_size: .
cdr3_nt: TGCGCCAGCATCAAAGGAGGTGGGAACACCGGGGAGCTGTTTTTT
cdr3_aa: CASIKGGGNTGELFF

d_call: .
v_call: TRBV19
j_call: TRBJ1-3
clone_size: .
cdr3_nt: TGTGCCAGTAGTATCCCCGCCGGAGCTGGAAACACCATATATTTT
cdr3_aa: CASSIPAGAGNTIYF

d_call: .
v_call: TRBV7-8
j_call: TRBJ2-7
clone_size: .
cdr3_nt: TGTGCCAGCAGCCCCCACAGCTACGAGCAGTACTTC
cdr3_aa: CASSPHSYEQYF

d_call: .
v_call: TRBV4-2
j_call: TRBJ2-5
clone_size: .
cdr3_nt: TGTGCCAGCAGCCAGCCGACAGACTTCCAAGAGACCCAGTACTTC
cdr3_aa: CASSQPTDFQETQYF

d_call: .
v_call: TRBV7-2
j_call: TRBJ2-5
clone_size: .
cdr3_nt: TGTGCCAGCAGCTTAGAAGGTGGGGCCGGGGAGACCCAGTACTTC
cdr3_aa: CASSLEGGAGETQYF

d_call: .
v_call: TRBV7-8
j_call: TRBJ1-2
clone_size: .
cdr3_nt: TGTGCCAGCAGCGGCACAACGGAGGGCTACACCTTC
cdr3_aa: CASSGTTEGYTF

d_call: TRBD1
v_call: TRBV12-3/TRBV12-4
j_call: TRBJ1-2
clone_size: .
cdr3_nt: TGTGCCAGCAGTCCCGACAGGGATCGTGGCTACACCTTC
cdr3_aa: CASSPDRDRGYTF

d_call: TRBD1
v_call: TRBV15
j_call: TRBJ1-2
clone_size: .
cdr3_nt: TGTGCCACCAGCAGAGGACAGGGATTCTATGGCTACACCTTC
cdr3_aa: CATSRGQGFYGYTF

d_call: .
v_call: TRBV15
j_call: TRBJ1-1
clone_size: .
cdr3_nt: TGTGCCGCAATGCAGGGGATCAACACTGAAGCTTTCTTT
cdr3_aa: CAAMQGINTEAFF

d_call: .
v_call: TRBV30
j_call: TRBJ1-1
clone_size: .
cdr3_nt: TGTGCCTGGAGTGAGCCGACAGCACCCACTGAAGCTTTCTTT
cdr3_aa: CAWSEPTAPTEAFF

d_call: .
v_call: TRBV18
j_call: TRBJ2-3
clone_size: .
cdr3_nt: TGTGCCAGCTCACCAGGGGCACAACTCACAGATACGCAGTATTTT
cdr3_aa: CASSPGAQLTDTQYF

d_call: TRBD2
v_call: TRBV4-1
j_call: TRBJ2-2
clone_size: few
cdr3_nt: TGCGCCAGCAGTCTGCAGGCGGGAGGACGAGGGGAGCTGTTTTTT
cdr3_aa: CASSLQAGGRGELFF

d_call: .
v_call: TRBV25-1
j_call: TRBJ1-2
clone_size: .
cdr3_nt: TGTGCCAGCAGTGAATCAGGTTATGGCTACACCTTC
cdr3_aa: CASSESGYGYTF

d_call: .
v_call: TRBV6-1
j_call: TRBJ1-2
clone_size: .
cdr3_nt: TGTGCCAGCAGTGAAGTCAGGGGAGGGTATGGCTACACCTTC
cdr3_aa: CASSEVRGGYGYTF

d_call: .
v_call: TRBV18
j_call: TRBJ1-5
clone_size: .
cdr3_nt: TGTGCCAGCTCACCTTCCGAGAGCAATCAGCCCCAGCATTTT
cdr3_aa: CASSPSESNQPQHF

d_call: .
v_call: TRBV6-2/TRBV6-3
j_call: TRBJ2-5
clone_size: .
cdr3_nt: TGTGCCAGCAGTGTCGACAGCATGCCGACCCAAGAGACCCAGTACTTC
cdr3_aa: CASSVDSMPTQETQYF

d_call: TRBD2
v_call: TRBV7-2
j_call: TRBJ2-1
clone_size: .
cdr3_nt: TGTGCCAGCAGCTTAAACTTCGGGGGGGCGCGGAATGAGCAGTTCTTC
cdr3_aa: CASSLNFGGARNEQFF

d_call: .
v_call: TRBV19
j_call: TRBJ1-5
clone_size: .
cdr3_nt: TGTGCCAGTAGTATCCAGGGTGGAGGCAATCAGCCCCAGCATTTT
cdr3_aa: CASSIQGGGNQPQHF

d_call: .
v_call: TRBV3-1/TRBV3-2
j_call: TRBJ1-6
clone_size: .
cdr3_nt: TGTGCCAGCAGCAGCGGACCGACATATTCACCCCTCCACTTT
cdr3_aa: CASSSGPTYSPLHF

d_call: .
v_call: TRBV4-3
j_call: TRBJ2-1
clone_size: .
cdr3_nt: TGCGCCAGCAGCCAAGAATCGGGGTACTACAATGAGCAGTTCTTC
cdr3_aa: CASSQESGYYNEQFF

d_call: TRBD1
v_call: TRBV19
j_call: TRBJ1-2
clone_size: .
cdr3_nt: TGTGCCAGTAGTATCGTAGACAGGGGGCCCGGCTACACCTTC
cdr3_aa: CASSIVDRGPGYTF

d_call: .
v_call: TRBV5-8
j_call: TRBJ2-7
clone_size: .
cdr3_nt: TGTGCCAGCAGCTTGGTAGGGGTCCACTCCTACGAGCAGTACTTC
cdr3_aa: CASSLVGVHSYEQYF

d_call: TRBD1
v_call: TRBV19
j_call: TRBJ1-1
clone_size: .
cdr3_nt: TGTGCCAGTAGTACGGTTCGACAGGGTATCGGAGCTTTCTTT
cdr3_aa: CASSTVRQGIGAFF

d_call: .
v_call: TRBV20-1
j_call: TRBJ1-5
clone_size: .
cdr3_nt: TGCAGTGCTAGTGTCCTCCCCAGCCAGGGGCAGCCCCAGCATTTT
cdr3_aa: CSASVLPSQGQPQHF

d_call: .
v_call: TRBV12-5
j_call: TRBJ2-5
clone_size: .
cdr3_nt: TGTGCTAGTGGTTTGGAGGCCGGAGGGACCCAGTACTTC
cdr3_aa: CASGLEAGGTQYF

d_call: TRBD1
v_call: TRBV19
j_call: TRBJ2-3
clone_size: .
cdr3_nt: TGTGCCAGTAGTTCAGGGACAGGGGCTAGAGATACGCAGTATTTT
cdr3_aa: CASSSGTGARDTQYF

d_call: TRBD2
v_call: TRBV5-1
j_call: TRBJ2-7
clone_size: .
cdr3_nt: TGCGCCAGCAGCCCCACTAGCGGGAGCTACGAGCAGTACTTC
cdr3_aa: CASSPTSGSYEQYF

d_call: TRBD1
v_call: TRBV7-2
j_call: TRBJ1-3
clone_size: once
cdr3_nt: TGTGCCAGCAGCCCAACCGGACAGGGTGGCTCTGGAAACACCATATATTTT
cdr3_aa: CASSPTGQGGSGNTIYF

d_call: .
v_call: TRBV7-2
j_call: TRBJ2-1
clone_size: .
cdr3_nt: TGTGCCAGCAGCTTAGTGGTCGGGGAAGGCTATGAGCAGTTCTTC
cdr3_aa: CASSLVVGEGYEQFF

d_call: TRBD1
v_call: TRBV5-1
j_call: TRBJ2-3
clone_size: .
cdr3_nt: TGCGCCAGCAGCCCCCAGGACAGGTCCCTCGGAGATACGCAGTATTTT
cdr3_aa: CASSPQDRSLGDTQYF

d_call: .
v_call: TRBV2
j_call: TRBJ1-5
clone_size: .
cdr3_nt: TGTGCCTGTACAGGGTCTTATAGCAATCAGCCCCAGCATTTT
cdr3_aa: CACTGSYSNQPQHF

d_call: .
v_call: TRBV4-1
j_call: TRBJ2-7
clone_size: few
cdr3_nt: TGCGCCAGCAGCCAAGTCCTACAGGGCTTGAGATACGAGCAGTACTTC
cdr3_aa: CASSQVLQGLRYEQYF

d_call: TRBD2
v_call: TRBV6-2/TRBV6-3
j_call: TRBJ2-3
clone_size: .
cdr3_nt: TGTGCCAGCAGTTACACGACTAGCGGGGGGCAGACAGATACGCAGTATTTT
cdr3_aa: CASSYTTSGGQTDTQYF

d_call: .
v_call: TRBV6-2/TRBV6-3
j_call: TRBJ2-2
clone_size: .
cdr3_nt: TGTGCCAGCAGTCCCATTTTAATCTCTACCACCGGGGAGCTGTTTTTT
cdr3_aa: CASSPILISTTGELFF

d_call: TRBD1
v_call: TRBV2
j_call: TRBJ2-7
clone_size: .
cdr3_nt: TGTGCCAGCAGCAGACAGGGCTCAGTCTACGAGCAGTACTTC
cdr3_aa: CASSRQGSVYEQYF

d_call: .
v_call: TRBV9
j_call: TRBJ1-1
clone_size: .
cdr3_nt: TGTGCCAGCAGCGCAATTCCCCTTGTGGGCTCCGGGAACACTGAAGCTTTCTTT
cdr3_aa: CASSAIPLVGSGNTEAFF

d_call: .
v_call: TRBV19
j_call: TRBJ2-6
clone_size: .
cdr3_nt: TGTGCCAGTAGTTCACGAGGGGGTTCTGGGGCCAACGTCCTGACTTTC
cdr3_aa: CASSSRGGSGANVLTF

d_call: .
v_call: TRBV7-9
j_call: TRBJ1-1
clone_size: .
cdr3_nt: TGTGCCAGCAGCGATCGAGGGGGAGGGACTGAAGCTTTCTTT
cdr3_aa: CASSDRGGGTEAFF

d_call: TRBD2
v_call: TRBV19
j_call: TRBJ2-5
clone_size: .
cdr3_nt: TGTGCCAGTAGTATAGCGTCTAGCGGGAGGTCAGAGACCCAGTACTTC
cdr3_aa: CASSIASSGRSETQYF

d_call: TRBD2
v_call: TRBV5-1
j_call: TRBJ2-3
clone_size: .
cdr3_nt: TGCGCCAGCAGCTTGGAGGGACTAGCGGGGTTCACAGATACGCAGTATTTT
cdr3_aa: CASSLEGLAGFTDTQYF

d_call: .
v_call: TRBV4-1
j_call: TRBJ1-2
clone_size: .
cdr3_nt: TGCGCCAGCACGAAAACCCAGGGGTCCCAGGGGTATGGCTACACCTTC
cdr3_aa: CASTKTQGSQGYGYTF

d_call: .
v_call: TRBV4-2
j_call: TRBJ2-2
clone_size: .
cdr3_nt: TGTGCCAGCAGCCAAGGGGCTAGCTGGACCGGGGAGCTGTTTTTT
cdr3_aa: CASSQGASWTGELFF

d_call: TRBD2
v_call: TRBV9
j_call: TRBJ2-1
clone_size: .
cdr3_nt: TGTGCCAGCAGCGTAGGGGAAGGGAGCGGGAGTTTTTCTGAGCAGTTCTTC
cdr3_aa: CASSVGEGSGSFSEQFF

d_call: .
v_call: TRBV7-9
j_call: TRBJ2-1
clone_size: .
cdr3_nt: TGTGCCAGCAGCTTACCACTCCCCTCCTACAATGAGCAGTTCTTC
cdr3_aa: CASSLPLPSYNEQFF

d_call: .
v_call: TRBV19
j_call: TRBJ2-1
clone_size: few
cdr3_nt: TGTGCCAGTAGTAGGGGACTCTCTTACAATGAGCAGTTCTTC
cdr3_aa: CASSRGLSYNEQFF

d_call: .
v_call: TRBV30
j_call: TRBJ1-3
clone_size: .
cdr3_nt: TGTGCCTGGAGTGTACTGTCAGGCCCTGGAAACACCATATATTTT
cdr3_aa: CAWSVLSGPGNTIYF